This T cell receptor (beta chain) was identified in a study of vaccination and CD4 T cells after COVID-19. In the study overall: At a median around 72 days (range 14 to 241) after dose two, post-vaccine samples were obtained.

CDR3 size: 14 residues. V trimming: 6 bases; J trimming: 5 bases; junction bases outside the gene matches: 2. Looked up from germline, CDR1 is SNHLY and CDR2 is FYNNEI. At the Johns Hopkins FTIC core, DNA taken from cultured CD4+ T cells was sequenced by way of the Oncomine TCR Beta short-read assay. Cultured CD4+ T cells yielded the extracted genomic DNA. Via MiXCR, TCRdb re-called the PCR reads, giving one row per CDR3 protein. This sample carries about 18,000 distinct CDR3 sequences, roughly half of them seen once, and the ten largest clones take about 13%. As to treatment: roughly 10-day PBMC culture with coronavirus spike peptide pools or control peptides (ViraFEST assay). Before Alpha, Beta and Delta appeared in the US, convalescents tested positive (March–late 2020). When approximately nine days of culture had elapsed, CD4+ T cells were isolated by negative selection. About this clonotype: What it binds is unknown.

This clonotype was obtained from a human donor who had recovered from COVID-19. Sequenced material: CD4+ T cells from blood, cultured in vitro. The chain joins TRBV2 to TRBJ2-2, with 11 positions matching TRBD1. The chain's CDR3 is CASSRDRGTGELFF. CDR3 DNA sequence: TGTGCCAGCAGCCGGGACAGGGGGACCGGGGAGCTGTTTTTT.